These 24 T cell receptor beta chains share one sample of origin, sequenced in a study of OX40 agonist ivuxolimab in advanced cancers. Repertoires were generated with immunoSEQ multiplex PCR, while TCRdb's copy carries only in-frame clones and drops some. The sample contains 92,000 or so clones, about 80% of which appear only once. Material: CD4+ or CD8+ T cells sorted from blood, obtained in a trial of the OX40 agonist ivuxolimab. The source of these receptors is an adult with an advanced solid tumor such as melanoma, head and neck, liver or kidney cancer.

This clone came up once. The J gene is TRBJ1-2, the V gene TRBV6-5; D might be TRBD1 (5 bases). The CDR3 sequence is 16 residues long. V was cut by 2 bases and J by 6 bases, with 19 bases left in between. CDR1 MNHEY and CDR2 SVGAGI come from the germline V gene. The CDR3 bases are TGTGCCAGCAGTTACAGGGGAGGACAAATAGGAGATGGCTACACCTTC. Translation gives CASSYRGGQIGDGYTF.

This sequence joins TRBV21-1 and TRBJ1-5; the D segment call TRBD1 is taken from the table without a DNA check. TRBV21-1 is a recognized pseudogene. The CDR3 runs to 15 residues. The chain's CDR3 is CASSKEDRHYQPQHF. The CDR3 DNA reads as TGTGCCAGCAGCAAAGAAGACAGACACTATCAGCCCCAGCATTTT.

This sequence joins TRBV28 and TRBJ1-2; 9 bases are a match to TRBD1. V trimming: 6 bases; J trimming: 5 bases; junction bases outside the gene matches: 10. Germline CDR1 and CDR2: MDHEN and SYDVKM. The CDR3 is made up of 15 amino acids. For the CDR3, the DNA is TGTGCCAGCAGCACAGGGGGCACCTGGGTATATGGCTACACCTTC. This sequence encodes CASSTGGTWVYGYTF.

This clone appeared a single time. The chain is built from TRBV18 and TRBJ2-7, with 8 bases matching TRBD1. Germline V gene sequence: CDR1 KGHSH, CDR2 LQKENI. V gave up 2 bases and J gave up 7 bases; unmatched junction bases: 16. CDR3 length: 17 residues. The CDR3 reads CASSPSSSIQGGREQYF. For the CDR3, the DNA is TGTGCCAGCTCACCAAGTTCCTCGATACAGGGGGGCCGAGAGCAGTACTTC. The full variable domain, with the rest looked up from reference TRBV18 and TRBJ2-7, is NAGVMQNPRHLVRRRGQEARLRCSPMKGHSHVYWYRQLPEEGLKFMVYLQKENIIDESGMPKERFSAEFPKEGPSILRIQQVVRGDSAAYFCASSPSSSIQGGREQYFGPGTRLTVT.

The rearrangement uses TRBV27 and TRBJ2-5, with a tentative D call TRBD2 (7 bases). V lost 6 bases and J 5 bases, leaving 19 bases between the germline ends. The V gene's germline CDR1 is MNHEY and CDR2 SMNVEV (reference sequence). There are 15 residues in the CDR3. The CDR3 sequence: CASSEGGRAEETQYF. The DNA of the CDR3 is TGTGCCAGCAGCGAGGGGGGGAGGGCCGAGGAGACCCAGTACTTC.

The chain carries TRBV6-6 and TRBJ1-4; 7 nucleotides match TRBD1. The CDR3 has 14 residues. The germline V gene has CDR1 MNHNY and CDR2 SVGAGI (reference sequence). With V trimmed by 6 bases and J by 7 bases, 8 bases remained unmatched. The CDR3 coding sequence is TGTGCCAGCAGACCGACAGGGTTGAGTGAAAAACTGTTTTTT. It translates to CASRPTGLSEKLFF.

The genes are TRBV2 and TRBJ2-1; D unclear. Germline V gene sequence: CDR1 SNHLY, CDR2 FYNNEI. Trimming cost V 1 base and J 11 bases, with 9 bases left between them. The CDR3 has 12 residues. CDR3 DNA sequence: TGTGCCAGCAGTGAAGGACTGACTCAGCAGTTCTTC. Translating it yields CASSEGLTQQFF.

The V gene is TRBV5-1, the J gene TRBJ2-3; perhaps TRBD2 as D (6 bases). Germline-derived CDR1 and CDR2 are SGHRS and YFSETQ. The CDR3 is made up of 16 amino acids. Trimming pared 0 bases from V and 3 bases from J, leaving 14 bases between. The CDR3 is CASSLGLLAVTDTQYF. CDR3 nucleotide sequence: TGCGCCAGCAGCTTGGGTTTACTAGCCGTGACAGATACGCAGTATTTT.

This chain joins TRBV9 and TRBJ2-3; 7 bases agree with TRBD2. Unmatched junction bases numbered 5, after V lost 0 bases and J lost 1 base. The CDR3 is made up of 16 amino acids. Germline V lookup: CDR1 SGDLS, CDR2 YYNGEE. The CDR3 protein is CASSVAARERTDTQYF. CDR3 sequence (DNA): TGTGCCAGCAGCGTAGCAGCGCGGGAGCGCACAGATACGCAGTATTTT.

V is TRBV5-1 and J is TRBJ1-1; D is undetermined. CDR1 is SGHRS and CDR2 is YFSETQ in the germline V gene. Trimming removed 0 bases at V and 6 bases at J, with 15 bases between. The CDR3 is 15 residues long. For the CDR3, the DNA is TGCGCCAGCAGCTTGGTACTCAAAGGACTATCTGAAGCTTTCTTT. It codes for CASSLVLKGLSEAFF. Supplemented by reference TRBV5-1 and TRBJ1-1, the full variable domain reads KAGVTQTPRYLIKTRGQQVTLSCSPISGHRSVSWYQQTPGQGLQFLFEYFSETQRNKGNFPGRFSGRQFSNSRSEMNVSTLELGDSALYLCASSLVLKGLSEAFFGQGTRLTVV.

This clone was recorded once. This chain uses TRBV6-1 with TRBJ1-1; D unresolved. V was cut by 5 bases and J by 2 bases, with 15 bases left in between. The V gene's germline CDR1 is MNHNS and CDR2 SASEGT. The CDR3 totals 15 residues. CDR3 bases: TGTGCCAGCAGTCCCTCCCGGACCCTAAACACTGAAGCTTTCTTT. It codes for CASSPSRTLNTEAFF.

The J gene is TRBJ1-5, the V gene TRBV7-2; D is ambiguous. The germline V gene encodes CDR1 SGHTA and CDR2 FQGNSA. The CDR3 length is 18 residues. Between the trimmed V and J ends, which lost 1 base and 3 bases, there was a span of 19 bases. The CDR3 DNA reads TGTGCCAGCAGCTTAGGTCTTGGGCAGTTTGGTTCCAATCAGCCCCAGCATTTT. Translation gives CASSLGLGQFGSNQPQHF.

V gene TRBV7-6 combines with J gene TRBJ2-7, with D possibly TRBD2 on 5 matching bases. Germline values: CDR1 SGHVS, CDR2 FNYEAQ. The CDR3 extends over 13 amino acids. V shed 7 bases and J shed 5 bases, with 15 bases lying between them. CDR3 DNA: TGTGCCAGCACCTCCCCGAGGGTGGACGAGCAGTACTTC. Translation gives CASTSPRVDEQYF.

This rearrangement joins TRBV7-9 to TRBJ1-3; maybe TRBD1 (6 bases). Germline V gives CDR1 SEHNR, CDR2 FQNEAQ (reference sequence). The CDR3 is 15 amino acids. The ends were cut back, 8 bases at V and 0 bases at J, with 14 bases in the middle. The CDR3, as DNA: TGTGCCAGCCACGTGGCAGGGGACTCTGGAAACACCATATATTTT. Translation: CASHVAGDSGNTIYF.

The chain recombines TRBV5-4 with TRBJ2-3; 7 bases fit TRBD1. V was pared by 4 bases and J by 1 base, with 3 bases of the junction left unmatched. CDR3 length: 14 amino acids. CDR1 SGHNT and CDR2 YYREEE come from the germline V gene (reference sequence). The CDR3 DNA follows: TGTGCCAGCAGCAGAGACAGGGGCACAGATACGCAGTATTTT. It translates to CASSRDRGTDTQYF.

The rearrangement uses TRBV28 and TRBJ1-4; D not resolved. Looked up from germline, CDR1 is MDHEN and CDR2 is SYDVKM. The CDR3 extends over 14 amino acids. The germline V and J ends were trimmed by 6 bases and 0 bases, with 8 bases remaining between them. The CDR3: CASSEGSTNEKLFF. In DNA, the CDR3 is TGTGCCAGCAGCGAGGGATCAACTAATGAAAAACTGTTTTTT.

The rearrangement uses TRBV28 and TRBJ2-7, with D perhaps TRBD1 (6 bases). Per the germline V gene, CDR1 is MDHEN and CDR2 is SYDVKM. CDR3 size: 16 residues. Trimming stripped 6 bases from V and 8 bases from J, with 26 bases between. The CDR3 nucleotides are TGTGCCAGCAGGTCTCCCTCCAGCAGGGGCGCATCCCAGCAGTACTTC. Protein product: CASRSPSSRGASQQYF.

The chain is built from TRBV19 and TRBJ2-7, with D perhaps matching TRBD1 or TRBD2 (7 bases each). Trimming pared 6 bases from V and 5 bases from J, leaving 17 bases between. The CDR3 is 14 residues long. The germline CDR1 and CDR2 sequences are LNHDA and SQIVND (reference sequence). CDR3 in amino acids: CASSVETGRDEQYF. The DNA for the CDR3 is TGTGCCAGTAGCGTGGAGACAGGGAGGGACGAGCAGTACTTC.

The chain links TRBV7-9 to TRBJ1-4; no definite D call. Germline CDR1 is SEHNR and CDR2 is FQNEAQ (reference sequence). V lost 5 bases and J lost 3, with 16 bases in between. This CDR3 is built from 16 residues. CDR3 sequence (DNA): TGTGCCAGCAGCCGAGGGTCGGTTGACCCTAATGAAAAACTGTTTTTT. It codes for CASSRGSVDPNEKLFF.

There are a few counts of this clone. The chain links TRBV5-1 to TRBJ2-7; 8 bases line up with TRBD1. This CDR3 has 16 residues. Germline assignment: CDR1 SGHRS and CDR2 YFSETQ. V lost 4 bases and J lost 1; bases outside the gene matches: 10. CDR3 in amino acids: CASSGITGTGSYEQYF. In DNA form, the CDR3 reads TGCGCCAGCAGCGGAATCACCGGGACAGGTTCCTACGAGCAGTACTTC.

The chain carries TRBV28 and TRBJ2-7; D is perhaps TRBD1 or TRBD2 (5 bases each). The CDR3 runs 15 residues. Germline CDR1 MDHEN, CDR2 SYDVKM. V lost 4 bases, J lost 9 bases, and 22 bases lay in between. The CDR3 spells CASSSYVTVGVGQYF. The CDR3 DNA reads as TGTGCCAGCAGTTCATACGTGACAGTCGGGGTCGGGCAGTACTTC.

The rearrangement joins TRBV4-3 to TRBJ2-2; 10 positions match TRBD2. This CDR3 region has 19 residues. The ends lost 0 bases at V and 4 bases at J; junction bases unmatched: 11. CDR1 LGHNA and CDR2 YSLEER come from the germline V gene. CDR3 protein: CASSQDGGAGGPSTGELFF. CDR3 bases: TGCGCCAGCAGCCAAGACGGGGGAGCGGGGGGGCCCAGCACCGGGGAGCTGTTTTTT.

This chain joins TRBV2 and TRBJ1-6; D gene uncertain. Germline loops: CDR1 SNHLY, CDR2 FYNNEI. Trimming pared 1 base from V and 9 bases from J, leaving 10 bases between. The CDR3 length is 14 residues. The CDR3 DNA reads as TGTGCCAGCAGTGAAGACGTGGGGATTTCACCCCTCCACTTT. Its protein product is CASSEDVGISPLHF.

The chain combines TRBV5-4 with TRBJ2-1; tentatively, D is TRBD2 (5 bases). The germline CDR1 and CDR2 sequences are SGHNT and YYREEE (reference sequence). The CDR3 is 12 residues long. Between the trimmed V and J ends, which lost 4 bases and 12 bases, there was a span of 14 bases. CDR3 DNA: TGTGCCAGCAGCCAAGAGCCCGGGATGCAGTTCTTC. Its protein product is CASSQEPGMQFF.